These 23 T cell receptor beta chains originate from one sample sequenced in a study of blood T cell repertoires in COVID-19 (TCRdb year 2020). Libraries came from the immunoSEQ multiplex PCR assay. Drawn from immuneACCESS, this table holds only the in-frame rearrangements with V and J called that TCRdb kept. Clones are partly lost; checked studies trace under half to an unresolved V gene and leave the rest unexplained. In this sample the table shows 300,000 to 350,000 clones, 75% to 90% of which occur a single time. The top ten hold about 5% of the sample. Sequences were obtained from PBMCs or T cells enriched from blood (not recorded which). The receptors were gathered from a man aged 25-45 years who had recovered from COVID-19.

DNA of the CDR3: TGTGCCAGCAGCCAAACAGGATTGGAGCAGCCCCAGCATTTT. Translation: CASSQTGLEQPQHF. The chain joins TRBV3-1 (or the pseudogene TRBV3-2) to TRBJ1-5; a weak D match, TRBD1 (5 bases). The CDR3 covers 14 residues. V was shortened by 2 bases and J by 7 bases, with 12 bases between the two germline ends. Germline V gene sequence: CDR1 LGHDT, CDR2 YNNKEL (reference sequence).

The chain recombines TRBV5-1 with TRBJ2-1; D may be TRBD2 (6 bases). The CDR3 covers 14 residues. V was clipped by 3 bases and J by 2 bases, with 9 bases between them. CDR1 and CDR2 (germline): SGHRS, YFSETQ. CDR3 in DNA: TGCGCCAGCAGCTCGCGGGGTGCCTACAATGAGCAGTTCTTC. Protein product: CASSSRGAYNEQFF.

This clone was recorded once. At the DNA level, this CDR3 is encoded by other sequences in the same sample as well. The V and J genes are TRBV3-1 (or the pseudogene TRBV3-2) and TRBJ2-3; D call uncertain. Per germline, CDR1 LGHDT and CDR2 YNNKEL (reference sequence). The V gene lost 4 bases and the J gene lost 1 base, with 6 bases spanning the gap. The CDR3 length is 13 residues. In nucleotides, the CDR3 is TGTGCCAGCAGCCCCCGGGGCACAGATACGCAGTATTTT. As protein: CASSPRGTDTQYF.

This clone showed up just once. The chain is built from TRBV9 and TRBJ1-3; D is possibly TRBD1 (5 bases). Germline values: CDR1 SGDLS, CDR2 YYNGEE. The CDR3 spans 17 residues. V was pared by 4 bases and J by 4 bases, with 21 bases between. CDR3 bases: TGTGCCAGCAGCAGATCCGACAGCCCGCGCCCCGGAAACACCATATATTTT. It codes for CASSRSDSPRPGNTIYF.

V is TRBV6-5 and J is TRBJ2-7, with 7 bases fitting TRBD1. The germline V gene has CDR1 MNHEY and CDR2 SVGAGI. This CDR3 region has 16 residues. The V and J ends lost 4 bases and 2 bases, in that order; junction bases with no gene match: 11. CDR3 protein: CASSFSRDSPTYEQYF. The CDR3, as DNA: TGTGCCAGCAGTTTCTCAAGGGACAGCCCAACCTACGAGCAGTACTTC.

This chain joins TRBV7-2 and TRBJ1-6; tentatively, D is TRBD1 (5 bases). The CDR3 loop spans 16 amino acids. The V gene's germline CDR1 is SGHTA and CDR2 FQGNSA. V lost 5 bases to trimming and J lost 6 bases, with 17 bases between them. The chain's CDR3 is CASSPEGVRSNSPLHF. As DNA, the CDR3 is TGTGCCAGCAGCCCCGAAGGGGTCAGGTCTAATTCACCCCTCCACTTT.

The gene calls are TRBV6-5 and TRBJ1-1, with TRBD1 identical over 8 bases. Germline lookup yields CDR1 MNHEY and CDR2 SVGAGI. This CDR3 comprises 14 residues. The junction had 8 bases not matched to a gene; V was cut back by 5 bases and J by 6 bases. The CDR3 sequence: CASSHRTGKAEAFF. The CDR3 DNA is TGTGCCAGCAGTCACCGGACAGGGAAGGCTGAAGCTTTCTTT.

V usage is TRBV28 and J usage is TRBJ2-6; 8 bases are shared with TRBD1. The germline gives CDR1 MDHEN, CDR2 SYDVKM. CDR3 length equals 16 residues. With 5 bases clipped from V and 4 bases from J, the junction kept 7 bases outside the gene matches. Here the CDR3 DNA reads TGTGCCAGCAGTCCATACAGGGGGAGCGGGGCCAACGTCCTGACTTTC. It yields the protein CASSPYRGSGANVLTF. Full variable domain (rest looked up from reference TRBV28 and TRBJ2-6): DVKVTQSSRYLVKRTGEKVFLECVQDMDHENMFWYRQDPGLGLRLIYFSYDVKMKEKGDIPEGYSVSREKKERFSLILESASTNQTSMYLCASSPYRGSGANVLTFGAGSRLTVL.

The rearrangement joins TRBV30 to TRBJ1-1; possible D gene TRBD1, 5 bases. Trimming shortened V by 4 bases and J by 12 bases, and 24 bases separated the two germline ends. Per germline, CDR1 GTSNPN and CDR2 SVGIG (reference sequence). The CDR3 consists of 14 residues. Here the CDR3 reads CAWKTYGREVRPFF. The CDR3 nucleotides read TGTGCCTGGAAGACGTACGGCAGGGAGGTTCGTCCTTTCTTT.

The V and J genes are TRBV9 and TRBJ1-6; no definite D call. V gave up 0 bases and J gave up 3 bases, with 7 bases separating them. Germline CDR1 is SGDLS and CDR2 is YYNGEE. The CDR3 length is 15 residues. CDR3 coding DNA: TGTGCCAGCAGCGTAGGAAGGAGCTATAATTCACCCCTCCACTTT. Translating gives CASSVGRSYNSPLHF. Drawing the rest from reference TRBV9 and TRBJ1-6, the complete variable domain is DSGVTQTPKHLITATGQRVTLRCSPRSGDLSVYWYQQSLDQGLQFLIQYYNGEERAKGNILERFSAQQFPDLHSELNLSSLELGDSALYFCASSVGRSYNSPLHFGNGTRLTVT.

The CDR3: CASSYFTGVGTDTQYF. The DNA for the CDR3 is TGTGCCAGCAGTTACTTTACAGGGGTTGGCACAGATACGCAGTATTTT. The J gene is TRBJ2-3, the V gene TRBV6-5; TRBD1 matches at 7 bases. Losses at the gene ends were 1 base for V and 1 base for J; bases not matched to a gene: 5. CDR1 and CDR2 (germline): MNHEY, SVGAGI. The CDR3 covers 16 residues.

The chain uses TRBV6-2 or TRBV6-3 and TRBJ2-1; no reliable D call. Germline values: CDR1 MNHEY, CDR2 SVGEGT. CDR3 size: 13 residues. V was clipped by 2 bases and J by 2 bases, with 4 bases between them. CDR3 sequence: CASSYLAYNEQFF. DNA for the CDR3: TGTGCCAGCAGTTACCTAGCCTACAATGAGCAGTTCTTC.

V is TRBV4-1 and J is TRBJ1-6; D gene ambiguous. This CDR3 is built from 12 residues. Trimming cost V 4 bases and J 5 bases, with 3 bases left between them. Germline-derived CDR1 and CDR2 are MGHRA and YSYEKL. In DNA form, the CDR3 reads TGCGCCAGCAGCCTTAATAATTCACCCCTCCACTTT. As protein: CASSLNNSPLHF.

V is TRBV5-1 and J is TRBJ1-2; tentative D call: TRBD1 (6 bases). The CDR3 consists of 15 residues. V lost 1 base to trimming and J lost 0 bases, with 10 bases between them. The germline gives CDR1 SGHRS, CDR2 YFSETQ. CDR3 residues: CASSLYRAANYGYTF. The CDR3, as DNA: TGCGCCAGCAGCTTGTACAGGGCCGCTAACTATGGCTACACCTTC.

V and J are TRBV3-1 (or the pseudogene TRBV3-2) and TRBJ2-5; 8 nucleotides line up with TRBD2. CDR1 is LGHDT, CDR2 YNNKEL, per germline (reference sequence). The J segment lost 2 bases and the V segment lost 5 bases, leaving 13 bases of the junction unmatched. The CDR3 is 17 amino acids. This CDR3 reads CASSAQSLAGLQETQYF. DNA of the CDR3: TGTGCCAGCAGCGCTCAAAGTCTAGCGGGTTTACAAGAGACCCAGTACTTC.

The V call is TRBV19, the J call TRBJ1-1; TRBD1 matches at 7 bases. The germline V gene has CDR1 LNHDA and CDR2 SQIVND (reference sequence). The V gene end was trimmed by 5 bases and the J gene end by 7 bases; junction bases not matched to a gene: 4. This CDR3 comprises 12 residues. The CDR3 is CASSRDSLEAFF. The DNA of the CDR3 is TGTGCCAGTAGTCGGGACAGCCTTGAAGCTTTCTTT. The full variable domain, with the rest looked up from reference TRBV19 and TRBJ1-1, is DGGITQSPKYLFRKEGQNVTLSCEQNLNHDAMYWYRQDPGQGLRLIYYSQIVNDFQKGDIAEGYSVSREKKESFPLTVTSAQKNPTAFYLCASSRDSLEAFFGQGTRLTVV.

The chain couples TRBV19 to TRBJ1-3, with D possibly matching TRBD1 (5 bases). V dropped 5 bases and J dropped 2 bases, with 16 bases sitting between them. Germline V gene data show CDR1 as LNHDA and CDR2 as SQIVND (reference sequence). This CDR3 spans 16 amino acids. The CDR3 reads CASSLRARGTGNTIYF. As DNA, the CDR3 is TGTGCCAGTAGTTTACGGGCAAGGGGTACTGGAAACACCATATATTTT.

DNA of the CDR3: TGTGCCAGCAGTTTTAGCGGGGGGGGAAACAATGAGCAGTTCTTC. The encoded protein is CASSFSGGGNNEQFF. V usage is TRBV27 and J usage is TRBJ2-1, with 11 positions matching TRBD2. The CDR3 has 15 amino acids. CDR1 is MNHEY and CDR2 is SMNVEV in the germline V gene (reference sequence). The ends lost 3 bases at V and 5 bases at J; junction bases unmatched: 3.

J is TRBJ1-3 and V is TRBV19, with no clear D. Germline assignment: CDR1 LNHDA and CDR2 SQIVND (reference sequence). This CDR3 region has 17 residues. V was shortened by 3 bases and J by 0 bases, with 15 bases between the two germline ends. The DNA of the CDR3 is TGTGCCAGTAGTATGTCTGAGGGTATCTTCTCTGGAAACACCATATATTTT. It encodes CASSMSEGIFSGNTIYF.

The chain is built from TRBV15 and TRBJ1-5; the D gene is possibly TRBD1 (5 bases). Deletions cut 1 base from V and 2 bases from J, with 6 bases between. The CDR3 sequence is 14 residues long. The germline V gene has CDR1 LNHNV and CDR2 YYDKDF (reference sequence). CDR3 residues: CATSRVQGNQPQHF. The DNA for the CDR3 is TGTGCCACCAGCAGAGTACAGGGCAATCAGCCCCAGCATTTT.

This chain uses TRBV30 with TRBJ1-6; TRBD1 matches at 8 bases. V gave up 1 base and J gave up 8 bases; unmatched junction bases: 4. Germline V gene data show CDR1 as GTSNPN and CDR2 as SVGIG (reference sequence). The CDR3 has 14 residues. DNA for the CDR3: TGTGCCTGGAGTGGACGGACAGGGTATTCACCCCTCCACTTT. Its translation is CAWSGRTGYSPLHF.

The gene calls are TRBV5-1 and TRBJ2-5; 7 nucleotides match TRBD2. The CDR3 length is 15 residues. Germline loops: CDR1 SGHRS, CDR2 YFSETQ. Unmatched junction bases numbered 3, after V lost 0 bases and J lost 1 base. CDR3 sequence reads: CASSLAASGQETQYF. DNA of the CDR3: TGCGCCAGCAGCTTGGCGGCTAGCGGCCAAGAGACCCAGTACTTC.

The rearrangement joins TRBV10-1 to TRBJ1-2; 10 nucleotides match TRBD1. The germline gives CDR1 WNHNN, CDR2 SYGVQD (reference sequence). V lost 9 bases and J lost 7; bases outside the gene matches: 5. The CDR3 runs 12 residues. CDR3 DNA sequence: TGCGCCAGGGCCTGGGACAGGGGTGGCTACACCTTC. Protein product: CARAWDRGGYTF.